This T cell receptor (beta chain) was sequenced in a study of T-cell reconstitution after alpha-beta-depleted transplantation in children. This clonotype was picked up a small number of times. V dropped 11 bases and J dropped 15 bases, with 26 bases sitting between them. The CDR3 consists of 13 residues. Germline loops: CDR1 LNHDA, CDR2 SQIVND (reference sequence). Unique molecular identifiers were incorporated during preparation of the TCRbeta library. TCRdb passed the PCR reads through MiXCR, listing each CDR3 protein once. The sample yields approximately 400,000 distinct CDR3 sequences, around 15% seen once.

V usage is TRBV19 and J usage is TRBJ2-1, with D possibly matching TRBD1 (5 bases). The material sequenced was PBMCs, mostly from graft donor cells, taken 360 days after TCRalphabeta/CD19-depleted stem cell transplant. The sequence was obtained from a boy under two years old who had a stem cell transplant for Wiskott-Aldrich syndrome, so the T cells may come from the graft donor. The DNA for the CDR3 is TGTGCCCAAGGAGAGGCAGGGCCTACAAATTTGTTCTTC. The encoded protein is CAQGEAGPTNLFF.